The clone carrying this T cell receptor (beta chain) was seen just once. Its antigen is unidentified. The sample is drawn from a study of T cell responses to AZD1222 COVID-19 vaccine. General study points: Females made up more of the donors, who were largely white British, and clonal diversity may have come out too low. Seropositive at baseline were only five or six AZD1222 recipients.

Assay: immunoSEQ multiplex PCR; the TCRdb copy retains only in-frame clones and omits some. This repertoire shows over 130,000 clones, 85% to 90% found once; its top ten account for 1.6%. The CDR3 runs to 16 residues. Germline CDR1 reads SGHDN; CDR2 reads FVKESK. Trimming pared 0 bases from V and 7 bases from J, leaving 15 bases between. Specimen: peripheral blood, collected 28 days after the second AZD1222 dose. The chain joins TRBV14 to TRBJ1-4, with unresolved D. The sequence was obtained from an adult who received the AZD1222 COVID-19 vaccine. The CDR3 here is CASSQEVRGVGEKLFF. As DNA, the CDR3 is TGTGCCAGCAGCCAAGAAGTCCGGGGAGTAGGTGAAAAACTGTTTTTT.